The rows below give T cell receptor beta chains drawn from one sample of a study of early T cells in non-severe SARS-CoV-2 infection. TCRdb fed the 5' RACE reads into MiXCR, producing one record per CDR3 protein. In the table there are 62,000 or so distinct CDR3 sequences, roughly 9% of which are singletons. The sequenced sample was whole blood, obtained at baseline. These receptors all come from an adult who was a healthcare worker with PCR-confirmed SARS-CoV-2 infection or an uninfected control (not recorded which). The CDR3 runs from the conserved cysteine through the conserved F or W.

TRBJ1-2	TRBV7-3	CASSRGPGTGGSGYTF
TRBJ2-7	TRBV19	CASSTGQNAEQYF
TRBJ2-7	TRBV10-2	CASSSHRRNNEQYF
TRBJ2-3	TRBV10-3	CAISEGSGSTDTQYF
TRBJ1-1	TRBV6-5	CATSSTGGTEAFF
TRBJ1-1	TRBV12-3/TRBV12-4	CASSRTQGAGTEAFF
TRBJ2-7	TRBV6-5	CASRDPGLPKEQYF
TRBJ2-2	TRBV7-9	CASSLIPRGTGELFF
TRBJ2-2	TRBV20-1	CSARVSGSTGELFF
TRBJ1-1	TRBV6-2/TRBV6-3	CASSVVGQPDTEAFF
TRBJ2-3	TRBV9	CASSVGVSPTDTQYF
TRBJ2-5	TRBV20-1	CSAAIGRGTEEPQYF
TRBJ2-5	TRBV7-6	CVSSDRQETQYF
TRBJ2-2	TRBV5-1	CASSLARTGRTGELFF
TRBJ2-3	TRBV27	CASSFLGEDGADTQYF
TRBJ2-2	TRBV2	CASSDWLNTGELFF
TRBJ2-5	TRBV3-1	CASSPSGGEETQYF
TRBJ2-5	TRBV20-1	CSLPMAGQETQYF
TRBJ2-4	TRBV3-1	CASSTTGRGGNIQYF
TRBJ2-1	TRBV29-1	CSVESPGLGAF
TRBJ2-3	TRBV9	CASSAQGVISDTQYF
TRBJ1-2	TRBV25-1	CASSETYGYTF
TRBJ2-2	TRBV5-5	CASSFSENTGELFF
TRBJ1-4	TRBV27	CASSLYREGEKLFF
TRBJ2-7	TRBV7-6	CASSGRQSYEQYF
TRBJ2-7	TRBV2	CASRLRTAYEQYF
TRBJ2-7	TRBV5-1	CASSPLQGSSYEQYF
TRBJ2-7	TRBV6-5	CASSYSRRGTGGYEQYF
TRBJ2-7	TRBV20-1	CSARIAGGPGEQYF
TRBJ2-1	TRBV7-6	CASSGRDASNEQFF
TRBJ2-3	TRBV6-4	CASSRDPGGTDTQYF
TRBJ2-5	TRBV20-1	CSARSHDRIQETQYF
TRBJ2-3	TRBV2	CASSEFSSGRDTQYF
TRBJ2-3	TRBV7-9	CASSLALAGDTQYF
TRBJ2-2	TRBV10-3	CATATNTGELFF
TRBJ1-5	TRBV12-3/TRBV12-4	CASSLGPGGIQPQHF
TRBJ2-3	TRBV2	CASSVNSDTQYF
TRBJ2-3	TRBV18	CASSPNQGITDTQYF
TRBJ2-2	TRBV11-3	CASSPRLNTGELFF
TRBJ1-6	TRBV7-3	CASQLTSGLGSPLHF
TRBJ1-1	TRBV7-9	CASSLSRETENTEAFF
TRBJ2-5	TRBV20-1	CSARTYLGETQYF
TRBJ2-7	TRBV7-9	CASVKGLAGDSYEQYF
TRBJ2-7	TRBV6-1	CASRDPGRYEQYF
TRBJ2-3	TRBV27	CASSLKRTDTQYF
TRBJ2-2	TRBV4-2	CASSQDLGVGELFF
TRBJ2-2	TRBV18	CASSPFRSGELFF
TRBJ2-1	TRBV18	CASSRVLAPPRNEQFF
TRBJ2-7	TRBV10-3	CAISDTLAGESYEQYF
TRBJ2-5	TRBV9	CASSHRGLASYQETQYF